The source of this TCR beta chain is a study of T cell responses to AZD1222 COVID-19 vaccine. Generated by immunoSEQ multiplex PCR, the TCRdb table keeps only in-frame clones and is missing some. The table lists approximately 200,000 clones, roughly 92% of them singletons. The CDR3 is 15 residues long. V shed 4 bases, J shed 4 bases, and the junction held 8 bases outside the gene matches. Germline V gives CDR1 SGHRS, CDR2 YFSETQ. The rearrangement links TRBV5-1 to TRBJ1-3; 7 positions match TRBD1. The receptor's source is an adult who received the AZD1222 COVID-19 vaccine. The sample in question was peripheral blood, obtained 28 days after the second AZD1222 dose. The CDR3 DNA sequence: TGCGCCAGCAGCCCGGGACAGACGGAAGGAAACACCATATATTTT. Translated: CASSPGQTEGNTIYF.